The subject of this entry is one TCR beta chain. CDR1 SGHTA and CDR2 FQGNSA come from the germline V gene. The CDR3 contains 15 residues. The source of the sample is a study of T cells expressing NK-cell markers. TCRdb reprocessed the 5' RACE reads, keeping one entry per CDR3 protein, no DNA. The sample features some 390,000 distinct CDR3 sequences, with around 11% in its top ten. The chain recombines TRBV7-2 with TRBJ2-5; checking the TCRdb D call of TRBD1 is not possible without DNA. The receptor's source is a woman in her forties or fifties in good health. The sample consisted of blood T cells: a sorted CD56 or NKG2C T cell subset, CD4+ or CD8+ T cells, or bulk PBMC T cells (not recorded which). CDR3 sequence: CASSLGGLWGETQYF. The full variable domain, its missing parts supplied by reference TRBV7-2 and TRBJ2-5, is GAGVSQSPSNKVTEKGKDVELRCDPISGHTALYWYRQSLGQGLEFLIYFQGNSAPDKSGLPSDRFSAERTGGSVSTLTIQRTQQEDSAVYLCASSLGGLWGETQYFGPGTRLLVL.